This TCR beta chain appears in the sequencing data of a study of OX40 agonist ivuxolimab in advanced cancers. At the level of the study: Aged 23 to 79 with a mean of approximately 60 years, they were approximately 79% male.

Peripheral blood came from all dose cohorts at three timepoints. Sequencing used immunoSEQ multiplex PCR; TCRdb keeps in-frame clones, though not all of them. The sample records about 25,000 clones, 70% to 90% being singletons. CDR1 and CDR2 (germline): SEHNR, FQNEAQ (reference sequence). V was trimmed by 1 base and J by 2 bases, leaving 6 bases between them. The CDR3 covers 14 residues. The source of this sequence is an adult with an advanced solid tumor such as melanoma, head and neck, liver or kidney cancer. The chain carries TRBV7-9 and TRBJ1-5; tentatively, D is TRBD1 (5 bases). Sequencing was performed on CD4+ or CD8+ T cells sorted from blood, taken in a trial of the OX40 agonist ivuxolimab. CDR3 sequence: CASSLVGGNQPQHF. DNA of the CDR3: TGTGCCAGCAGCTTAGTGGGGGGCAATCAGCCCCAGCATTTT.